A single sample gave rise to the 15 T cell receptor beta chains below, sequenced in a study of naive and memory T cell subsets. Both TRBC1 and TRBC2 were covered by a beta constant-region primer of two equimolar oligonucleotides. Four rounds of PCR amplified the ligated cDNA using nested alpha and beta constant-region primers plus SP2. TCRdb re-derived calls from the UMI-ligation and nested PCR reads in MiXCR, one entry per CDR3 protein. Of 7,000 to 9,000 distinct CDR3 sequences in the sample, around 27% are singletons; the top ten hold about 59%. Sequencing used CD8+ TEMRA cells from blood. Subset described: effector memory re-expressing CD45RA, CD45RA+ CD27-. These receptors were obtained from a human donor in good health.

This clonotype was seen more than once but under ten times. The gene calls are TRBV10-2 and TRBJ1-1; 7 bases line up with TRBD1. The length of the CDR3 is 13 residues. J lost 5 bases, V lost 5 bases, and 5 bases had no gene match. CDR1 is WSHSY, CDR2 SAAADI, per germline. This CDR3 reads CASSNQGVTEAFF. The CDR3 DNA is TGCGCCAGCAGTAACCAGGGGGTGACTGAAGCTTTCTTT.

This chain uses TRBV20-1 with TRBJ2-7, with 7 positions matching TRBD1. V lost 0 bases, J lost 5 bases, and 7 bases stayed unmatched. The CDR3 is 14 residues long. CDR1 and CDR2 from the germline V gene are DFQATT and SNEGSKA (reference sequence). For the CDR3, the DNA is TGCAGTGCTAGAGACCTTTGGACAGGCCACGAGCAGTACTTC. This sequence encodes CSARDLWTGHEQYF.

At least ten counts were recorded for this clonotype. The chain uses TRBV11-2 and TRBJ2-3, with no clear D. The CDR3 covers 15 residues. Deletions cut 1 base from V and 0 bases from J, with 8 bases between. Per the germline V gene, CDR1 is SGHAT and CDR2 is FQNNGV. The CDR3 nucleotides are TGTGCCAGCAGCTTAGGTGGGCCGAGCACAGATACGCAGTATTTT. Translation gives CASSLGGPSTDTQYF.

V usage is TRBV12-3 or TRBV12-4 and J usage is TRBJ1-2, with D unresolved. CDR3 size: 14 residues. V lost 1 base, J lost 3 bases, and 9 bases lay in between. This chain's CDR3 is CASSLEISDYGYTF. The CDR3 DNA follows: TGTGCCAGCAGTTTAGAGATAAGCGACTATGGCTACACCTTC.

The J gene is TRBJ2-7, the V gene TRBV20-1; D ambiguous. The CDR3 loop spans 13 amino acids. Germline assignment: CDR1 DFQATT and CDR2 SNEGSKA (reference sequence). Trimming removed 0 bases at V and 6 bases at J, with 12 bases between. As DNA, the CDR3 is TGCAGTGCTAGAGATGGCTCAGATATCGAGCAGTACTTC. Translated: CSARDGSDIEQYF.

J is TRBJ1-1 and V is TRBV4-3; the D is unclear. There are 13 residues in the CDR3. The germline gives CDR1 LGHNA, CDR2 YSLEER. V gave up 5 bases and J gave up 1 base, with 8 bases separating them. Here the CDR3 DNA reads TGCGCCAGCAGCTACATGGGGAACACTGAAGCTTTCTTT. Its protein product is CASSYMGNTEAFF.

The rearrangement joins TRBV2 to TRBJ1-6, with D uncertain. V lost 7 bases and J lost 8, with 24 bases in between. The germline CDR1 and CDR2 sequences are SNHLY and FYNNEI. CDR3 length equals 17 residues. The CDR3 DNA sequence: TGTGCCAGCAACCAGGATACTCACATCCTCATAGATTCACCCCTCCACTTT. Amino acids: CASNQDTHILIDSPLHF.

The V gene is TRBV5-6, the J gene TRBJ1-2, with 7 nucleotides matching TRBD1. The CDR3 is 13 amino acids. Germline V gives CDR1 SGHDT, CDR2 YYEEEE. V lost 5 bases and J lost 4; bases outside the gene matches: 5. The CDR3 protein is CASRGRQGYGYTF. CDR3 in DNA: TGTGCCAGCAGGGGCAGACAGGGCTATGGCTACACCTTC.

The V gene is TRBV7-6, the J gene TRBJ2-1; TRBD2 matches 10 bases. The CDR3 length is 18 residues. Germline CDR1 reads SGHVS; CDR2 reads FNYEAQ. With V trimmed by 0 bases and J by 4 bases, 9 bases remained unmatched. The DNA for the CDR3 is TGTGCCAGCAGCTTAGCCTCTCCCGGGACTAGCGTATACAATGAGCAGTTCTTC. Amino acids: CASSLASPGTSVYNEQFF.

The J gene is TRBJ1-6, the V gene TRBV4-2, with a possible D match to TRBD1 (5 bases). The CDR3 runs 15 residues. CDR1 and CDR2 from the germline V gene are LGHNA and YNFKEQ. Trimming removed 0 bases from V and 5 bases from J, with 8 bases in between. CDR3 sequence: CASSQEGRNNSPLHF. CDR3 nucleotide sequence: TGTGCCAGCAGCCAAGAGGGACGGAATAATTCACCCCTCCACTTT.

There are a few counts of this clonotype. This chain's CDR3 is CASSSDRDADTQYF. Here the CDR3 DNA reads TGCGCCAGCAGCTCGGACAGGGATGCAGATACGCAGTATTTT. The rearrangement joins TRBV5-1 to TRBJ2-3; TRBD1 matches 8 bases. V trimming: 3 bases; J trimming: 4 bases; junction bases outside the gene matches: 4. CDR1 is SGHRS, CDR2 YFSETQ, per germline. This CDR3 comprises 14 residues.

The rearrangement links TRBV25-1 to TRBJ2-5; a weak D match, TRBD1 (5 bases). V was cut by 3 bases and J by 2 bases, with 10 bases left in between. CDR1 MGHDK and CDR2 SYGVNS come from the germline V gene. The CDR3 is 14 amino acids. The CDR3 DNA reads TGTGCCAGCAGTGAGAAGGACAAACAAGAGACCCAGTACTTC. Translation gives CASSEKDKQETQYF.

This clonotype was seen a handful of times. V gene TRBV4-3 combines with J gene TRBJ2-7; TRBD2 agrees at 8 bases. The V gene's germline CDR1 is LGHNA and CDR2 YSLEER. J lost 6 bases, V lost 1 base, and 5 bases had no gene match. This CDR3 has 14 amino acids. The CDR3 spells CASSQAGGLGEQYF. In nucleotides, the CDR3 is TGCGCCAGCAGCCAAGCGGGGGGGCTCGGCGAGCAGTACTTC.

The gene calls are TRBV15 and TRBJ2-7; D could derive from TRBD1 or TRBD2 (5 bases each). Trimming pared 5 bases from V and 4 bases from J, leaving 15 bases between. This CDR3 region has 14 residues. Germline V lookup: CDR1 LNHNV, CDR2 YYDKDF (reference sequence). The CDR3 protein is CATSSGRSQYEQYF. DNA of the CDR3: TGTGCCACCAGCTCAGGGAGAAGCCAATACGAGCAGTACTTC.

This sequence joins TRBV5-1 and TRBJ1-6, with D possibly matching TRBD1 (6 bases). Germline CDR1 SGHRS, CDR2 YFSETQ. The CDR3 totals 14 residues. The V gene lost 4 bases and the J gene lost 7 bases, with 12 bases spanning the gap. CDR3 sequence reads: CASSEVTGNSPLHF. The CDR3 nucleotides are TGCGCCAGCAGCGAAGTAACAGGGAATTCACCCCTCCACTTT.